These T cell receptor beta chains were read from a single sample in a study of blood T cell repertoires in COVID-19. Profiled with immunoSEQ multiplex PCR; TCRdb holds only in-frame clones, not every one. Here the sample spans under 200,000 clones, around 85% being singletons. Sequenced sample: peripheral blood. The source is a woman in her sixties or seventies with COVID-19, enrolled during active disease. Each CDR3 is given with its conserved first and last residue. D genes are given only for firm matches. Expanded clones are given a class, and other clones once, few, many or no size at all.

D: .; V: TRBV6-4; J: TRBJ1-6; size: .; CDR3: CASSLNRESPLHF; DNA: TGTGCCAGCAGTCTGAACAGGGAGTCACCCCTCCACTTT
D: TRBD1; V: TRBV19; J: TRBJ2-1; size: once; CDR3: CASSIPGQGYHEQFF; DNA: TGTGCCAGTAGTATTCCGGGACAGGGGTACCATGAGCAGTTCTTC
D: .; V: TRBV30; J: TRBJ1-3; size: few; CDR3: CAYYSGIISSGNTIYF; DNA: TGTGCCTATTATAGCGGGATTATTAGCTCTGGAAACACCATATATTTT
D: .; V: TRBV9; J: TRBJ1-2; size: .; CDR3: CASSVSIRGTYGYTF; DNA: TGTGCCAGCAGCGTATCAATCAGGGGTACCTATGGCTACACCTTC
D: TRBD2; V: TRBV5-1; J: TRBJ2-3; size: .; CDR3: CASSLGGTTGDTQYF; DNA: TGCGCCAGCAGCTTGGGCGGGACTACAGGAGATACGCAGTATTTT
D: TRBD2; V: TRBV29-1; J: TRBJ2-7; size: .; CDR3: CSVEGSGTSGMEQYF; DNA: TGCAGCGTTGAGGGGTCGGGGACTAGCGGGATGGAGCAGTACTTC
D: TRBD1; V: TRBV6-5; J: TRBJ2-3; size: .; CDR3: CASSRDRGDTQYF; DNA: TGTGCCAGCAGCCGGGACAGGGGAGATACGCAGTATTTT
D: TRBD1; V: TRBV7-9; J: TRBJ2-2; size: .; CDR3: CASSHRTGGETGELFF; DNA: TGTGCCAGCAGCCACCGGACAGGGGGCGAGACCGGGGAGCTGTTTTTT
D: .; V: TRBV21-1; J: TRBJ1-1; size: .; CDR3: CASSTQLLNTGVAIEAFF; DNA: TGTGCCAGCAGCACGCAACTGCTAAATACAGGGGTTGCGATTGAAGCTTTCTTT
D: TRBD2; V: TRBV19; J: TRBJ2-1; size: .; CDR3: CASTPRASGSNEQFF; DNA: TGTGCCAGTACCCCAAGGGCTAGCGGGAGTAATGAGCAGTTCTTC
D: .; V: TRBV19; J: TRBJ2-7; size: .; CDR3: CASSIVSAGYEQYF; DNA: TGTGCCAGTAGTATAGTGTCGGCGGGTTACGAGCAGTACTTC
D: TRBD1; V: TRBV5-1; J: TRBJ1-1; size: few; CDR3: CASSFFLFQGVTTEAFF; DNA: TGCGCCAGCAGCTTTTTCTTATTTCAGGGGGTTACGACTGAAGCTTTCTTT
D: .; V: TRBV19; J: TRBJ2-7; size: .; CDR3: CASSIDRGNYEQYF; DNA: TGTGCCAGTAGTATAGACAGAGGTAACTACGAGCAGTACTTC
D: TRBD1; V: TRBV19; J: TRBJ2-5; size: .; CDR3: CASSPPTGGWETQYF; DNA: TGTGCCAGTAGTCCACCGACAGGGGGATGGGAGACCCAGTACTTC
D: .; V: TRBV5-1; J: TRBJ1-3; size: once; CDR3: CASSAGLGSSGNTIYF; DNA: TGCGCCAGCAGCGCGGGGCTAGGGAGCTCTGGAAACACCATATATTTT
D: TRBD1; V: TRBV7-8; J: TRBJ1-5; size: once; CDR3: CASSPRQGASNQPQHF; DNA: TGTGCCAGCAGCCCAAGACAGGGGGCGAGCAATCAGCCCCAGCATTTT
D: TRBD2; V: TRBV4-1; J: TRBJ2-1; size: once; CDR3: CASSPFKASGINEQFF; DNA: TGCGCCAGCAGCCCCTTTAAGGCTAGCGGGATCAATGAGCAGTTCTTC
D: .; V: TRBV30; J: TRBJ2-7; size: .; CDR3: CAWSRGARLGGMAYEQYF; DNA: TGTGCCTGGAGTCGGGGGGCGAGGTTAGGCGGGATGGCCTACGAGCAGTACTTC
D: TRBD1; V: TRBV9; J: TRBJ1-2; size: few; CDR3: CASSVLDRGYGYTF; DNA: TGTGCCAGCAGCGTTTTAGACAGGGGCTATGGCTACACCTTC
D: TRBD1; V: TRBV15; J: TRBJ2-2; size: .; CDR3: CAPEIGTGVAGELFF; DNA: TGTGCCCCCGAGATTGGGACAGGGGTCGCCGGGGAGCTGTTTTTT
D: TRBD2; V: TRBV4-2; J: TRBJ2-1; size: .; CDR3: CASSQVAGVNNEQFF; DNA: TGTGCCAGCAGCCAAGTTGCGGGAGTGAACAATGAGCAGTTCTTC
D: TRBD1; V: TRBV10-3; J: TRBJ2-2; size: .; CDR3: CAIRTKGGADTGELFF; DNA: TGTGCCATCAGAACGAAAGGGGGCGCGGATACCGGGGAGCTGTTTTTT
D: TRBD1; V: TRBV5-1; J: TRBJ2-7; size: .; CDR3: CASSLWGQNEQYF; DNA: TGCGCCAGCAGCTTGTGGGGACAGAACGAGCAGTACTTC
D: TRBD1; V: TRBV27; J: TRBJ1-1; size: .; CDR3: CASRRQGTTEAFF; DNA: TGTGCCAGCAGACGACAGGGAACCACTGAAGCTTTCTTT
D: .; V: TRBV29-1; J: TRBJ1-5; size: .; CDR3: CSALPGLNQPQHF; DNA: TGCAGCGCCCTCCCGGGTCTCAATCAGCCCCAGCATTTT
D: .; V: TRBV6-1; J: TRBJ2-5; size: .; CDR3: CASSEQQETQYF; DNA: TGTGCCAGCAGTGAACAGCAAGAGACCCAGTACTTC
D: TRBD1; V: TRBV10-3; J: TRBJ2-3; size: .; CDR3: CAISLDRETDTQYF; DNA: TGTGCCATCAGCTTGGACAGGGAAACAGATACGCAGTATTTT
D: .; V: TRBV12-3/TRBV12-4; J: TRBJ2-2; size: once; CDR3: CASSLGPTGELFF; DNA: TGTGCCAGCAGTTTAGGGCCCACCGGGGAGCTGTTTTTT
D: .; V: TRBV3-1/TRBV3-2; J: TRBJ2-3; size: .; CDR3: CASSQDRLITSTDTQYF; DNA: TGTGCCAGCAGCCAAGATCGTCTGATCACTAGCACAGATACGCAGTATTTT
D: TRBD1; V: TRBV18; J: TRBJ1-5; size: once; CDR3: CASSPLGGDRFSQPQHF; DNA: TGTGCCAGCTCACCTCTAGGGGGCGATCGATTTAGTCAGCCCCAGCATTTT
D: TRBD2; V: TRBV6-2/TRBV6-3; J: TRBJ2-1; size: .; CDR3: CASSYSPTSGIYNEQFF; DNA: TGTGCCAGCAGTTACTCCCCCACTAGCGGGATATACAATGAGCAGTTCTTC
D: .; V: TRBV9; J: TRBJ1-1; size: .; CDR3: CASNSQGSTEAFF; DNA: TGTGCCAGCAACTCACAGGGTAGCACTGAAGCTTTCTTT
D: TRBD1; V: TRBV9; J: TRBJ2-7; size: .; CDR3: CASSVGIGTATYEQYF; DNA: TGTGCCAGCAGCGTAGGGATCGGGACAGCTACCTACGAGCAGTACTTC
D: .; V: TRBV18; J: TRBJ2-1; size: once; CDR3: CASSPVRSSYNEQFF; DNA: TGTGCCAGCTCACCCGTGCGAAGCTCCTACAATGAGCAGTTCTTC
D: TRBD2; V: TRBV4-3; J: TRBJ2-5; size: .; CDR3: CASSQDILAGAMETQYF; DNA: TGCGCCAGCAGCCAAGATATCCTAGCGGGAGCTATGGAGACCCAGTACTTC
D: .; V: TRBV14; J: TRBJ1-4; size: .; CDR3: CASSYGGSNEKLFF; DNA: TGTGCCAGCAGTTACGGGGGAAGTAATGAAAAACTGTTTTTT
D: .; V: TRBV18; J: TRBJ2-5; size: .; CDR3: CASSPFQGSQETQYF; DNA: TGTGCCAGCTCACCATTTCAGGGATCGCAAGAGACCCAGTACTTC
D: TRBD2; V: TRBV7-2; J: TRBJ2-1; size: few; CDR3: CASSLAGTSGTNNEQFF; DNA: TGTGCCAGCAGCTTAGCCGGGACTAGCGGGACGAACAATGAGCAGTTCTTC
D: TRBD2; V: TRBV19; J: TRBJ2-1; size: .; CDR3: CATSLTSGRANEQFF; DNA: TGTGCCACCAGTTTAACTAGCGGGAGGGCCAATGAGCAGTTCTTC
D: .; V: TRBV10-3; J: TRBJ2-1; size: .; CDR3: CAIGSLETSEQFF; DNA: TGTGCCATCGGGAGTCTCGAAACTAGTGAGCAGTTCTTC
D: TRBD2; V: TRBV18; J: TRBJ2-3; size: .; CDR3: CASSPGLAGDTQYF; DNA: TGTGCCAGCTCACCGGGACTAGCCGGAGATACGCAGTATTTT
D: .; V: TRBV18; J: TRBJ2-7; size: .; CDR3: CASSRADSSYEQYF; DNA: TGTGCCAGCTCACGAGCCGACTCATCCTACGAGCAGTACTTC
D: .; V: TRBV6-5; J: TRBJ2-1; size: .; CDR3: CASSYVDEQFF; DNA: TGTGCCAGCAGTTACGTCGATGAGCAGTTCTTC
D: .; V: TRBV7-6; J: TRBJ2-7; size: once; CDR3: CASSSRELYEQYF; DNA: TGTGCCAGCAGCTCCAGGGAACTCTACGAGCAGTACTTC